Following are 9 T cell receptor beta chains from one sample sequenced in a study of cytomegalovirus exposure and HLA in healthy donors. In the PCR, 60 Vbeta and 13 Jbeta primers were used. TCRdb's copy holds only in-frame clones and misses some; the assay was immunoSEQ multiplex PCR. The sample comprises around 150,000 clones, roughly 77% of which are singletons, and about 4% rests with the top ten. Material for sequencing was PBMCs. These receptors were taken from a young man in good health and CMV-seropositive.

This chain uses TRBV11-2 with TRBJ1-1; TRBD1 is a possible D gene (5 bases). CDR1 and CDR2 from the germline V gene are SGHAT and FQNNGV. Trimming took off 2 bases at V and 0 bases at J, with 16 bases between the two ends. The CDR3 runs 17 residues. The CDR3 DNA is TGTGCCAGCAGCTTATCGATGGTCGACAGTGTGAACACTGAAGCTTTCTTT. Translated: CASSLSMVDSVNTEAFF. Together with reference TRBV11-2 and TRBJ1-1, the CDR3 gives the full variable domain: EAGVAQSPRYKIIEKRQSVAFWCNPISGHATLYWYQQILGQGPKLLIQFQNNGVVDDSQLPKDRFSAERLKGVDSTLKIQPAKLEDSAVYLCASSLSMVDSVNTEAFFGQGTRLTVV.

The rearrangement joins TRBV10-3 to TRBJ2-1, with 10 bases lining up with TRBD2. V lost 7 bases, J lost 5 bases, and 5 bases stayed unmatched. The CDR3 covers 14 residues. Per the germline V gene, CDR1 is ENHRY and CDR2 is SYGVKD. The CDR3 region has the DNA TGTGCCATCATGAGCGGGGGGGTGAACAATGAGCAGTTCTTC. Translation: CAIMSGGVNNEQFF.

This clone was detected only once. The rearrangement joins TRBV11-2 to TRBJ2-7; tentative D call: TRBD2 (5 bases). This CDR3 is 13 amino acids long. CDR1 and CDR2 from the germline V gene are SGHAT and FQNNGV. V shed 5 bases and J shed 6 bases, with 14 bases lying between them. The CDR3 sequence is CASSPSVEGEQYF. CDR3 in DNA: TGTGCCAGCAGCCCTTCGGTTGAGGGCGAGCAGTACTTC.

This chain connects TRBV4-1 to TRBJ2-5; TRBD1 matches at 7 bases. V dropped 4 bases and J dropped 1; count of bases not matched to a gene: 9. This CDR3 is built from 16 residues. The germline CDR1 and CDR2 sequences are MGHRA and YSYEKL. The CDR3 DNA reads TGCGCCAGCAGCCCCCACAGGGGTCCCACCCAAGAGACCCAGTACTTC. This gives the protein CASSPHRGPTQETQYF.

This clone was seen more than once but under ten times. The junction departs from germline at one end; a sequencing error may be responsible. V and J are TRBV7-2 and TRBJ1-6; D gene ambiguous. CDR1 and CDR2 (germline): SGHTA, FQGNSA. CDR3 length: 19 residues. CDR3 DNA: TGTGCCAGCAGCTTATTTGGCGGTATCTATTTTTTTTATAATTCCCCCCTCCACTTT. It yields the protein CASSLFGGIYFFYNSPLHF.

V gene TRBV7-6 combines with J gene TRBJ1-1; unclear D gene. Germline CDR1 reads SGHVS; CDR2 reads FNYEAQ. This CDR3 has 13 residues. V was trimmed by 5 bases and J by 6 bases, leaving 13 bases between them. CDR3 sequence (DNA): TGTGCCAGCAGCGATCCTCCTAACGCTGAAGCTTTCTTT. Encoded protein: CASSDPPNAEAFF.

The chain uses TRBV5-6 and TRBJ2-2, with a possible D match to TRBD1 (5 bases). The CDR3 runs 14 residues. V dropped 0 bases and J dropped 4 bases, with 7 bases sitting between them. Germline lookup yields CDR1 SGHDT and CDR2 YYEEEE. This chain's CDR3 is CASSLDRLTGELFF. The CDR3 coding sequence is TGTGCCAGCAGCTTGGACAGGCTCACCGGGGAGCTGTTTTTT.

The chain uses TRBV30 and TRBJ2-7; D unclear. Trimming pared 0 bases from V and 6 bases from J, leaving 9 bases between. Per the germline V gene, CDR1 is GTSNPN and CDR2 is SVGIG (reference sequence). The length of the CDR3 is 12 residues. The CDR3 region is CAWSVSVGEQYF. DNA for the CDR3: TGTGCCTGGAGTGTATCGGTTGGCGAGCAGTACTTC.

The chain uses TRBV4-1 and TRBJ2-5; D remains unclear. The V gene's germline CDR1 is MGHRA and CDR2 YSYEKL. This CDR3 region has 14 residues. V shed 1 base and J shed 1 base, with 7 bases lying between them. This CDR3 reads CASSQATGQETQYF. CDR3 in DNA: TGCGCCAGCAGCCAAGCCACGGGCCAAGAGACCCAGTACTTC.